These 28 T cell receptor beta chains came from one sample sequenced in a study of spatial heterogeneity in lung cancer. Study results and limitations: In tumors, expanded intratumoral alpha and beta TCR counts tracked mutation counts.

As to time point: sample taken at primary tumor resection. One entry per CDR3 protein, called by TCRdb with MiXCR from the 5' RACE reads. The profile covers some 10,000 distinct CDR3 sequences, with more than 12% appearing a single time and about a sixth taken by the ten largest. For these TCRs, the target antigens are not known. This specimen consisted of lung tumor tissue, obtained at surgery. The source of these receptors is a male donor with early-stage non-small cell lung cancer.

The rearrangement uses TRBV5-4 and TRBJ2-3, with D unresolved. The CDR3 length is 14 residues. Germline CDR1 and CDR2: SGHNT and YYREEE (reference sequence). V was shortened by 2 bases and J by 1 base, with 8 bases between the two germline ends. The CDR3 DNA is TGTGCCAGCAGCTTTGTCACGGGCACAGATACGCAGTATTTT. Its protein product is CASSFVTGTDTQYF.

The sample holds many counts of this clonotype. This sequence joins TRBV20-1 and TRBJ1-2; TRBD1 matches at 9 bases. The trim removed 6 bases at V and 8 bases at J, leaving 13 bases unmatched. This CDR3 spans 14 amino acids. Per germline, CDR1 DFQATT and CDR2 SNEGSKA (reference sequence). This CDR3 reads CSAQTGTGYGGYTF. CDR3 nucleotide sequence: TGCAGTGCGCAGACCGGGACAGGGTATGGAGGCTACACCTTC.

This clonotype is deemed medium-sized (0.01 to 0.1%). CDR3 sequence: CASSLVAGDSNQPQHF. The DNA of the CDR3 is TGTGCCAGCAGCTTAGTGGCAGGCGATAGCAATCAGCCCCAGCATTTT. This chain connects TRBV7-2 to TRBJ1-5; D is uncertain. The germline V and J ends were trimmed by 1 base and 0 bases, with 10 bases remaining between them. The CDR3 has 16 residues. In germline, CDR1 is SGHTA, CDR2 FQGNSA.

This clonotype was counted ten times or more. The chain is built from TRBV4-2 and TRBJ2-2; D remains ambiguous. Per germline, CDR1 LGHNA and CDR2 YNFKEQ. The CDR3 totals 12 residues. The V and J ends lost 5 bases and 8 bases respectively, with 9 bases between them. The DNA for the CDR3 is TGTGCCAGCAGCTATGTTGCAGGGGAGCTGTTTTTT. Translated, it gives CASSYVAGELFF.

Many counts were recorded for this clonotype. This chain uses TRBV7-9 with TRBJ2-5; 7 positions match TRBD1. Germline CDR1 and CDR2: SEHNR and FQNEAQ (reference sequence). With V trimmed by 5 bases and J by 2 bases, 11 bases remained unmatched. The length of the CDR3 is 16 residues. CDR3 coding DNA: TGTGCCAGCAGCCTTGAGACAGGGTTGGTGCAAGAGACCCAGTACTTC. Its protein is CASSLETGLVQETQYF.

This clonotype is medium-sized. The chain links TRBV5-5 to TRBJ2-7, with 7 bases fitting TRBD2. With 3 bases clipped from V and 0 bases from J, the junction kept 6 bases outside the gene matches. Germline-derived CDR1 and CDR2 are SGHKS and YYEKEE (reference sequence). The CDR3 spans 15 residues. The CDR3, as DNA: TGTGCCAGCAGCTGGAGCGGGGCGAGCTCCTACGAGCAGTACTTC. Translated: CASSWSGASSYEQYF.

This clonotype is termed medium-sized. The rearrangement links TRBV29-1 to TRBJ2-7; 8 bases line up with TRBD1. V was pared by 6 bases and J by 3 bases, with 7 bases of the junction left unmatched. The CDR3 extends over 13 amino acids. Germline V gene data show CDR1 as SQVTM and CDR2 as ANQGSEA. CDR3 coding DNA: TGCAGCGTCGCCGGGACAGGACACTACGAGCAGTACTTC. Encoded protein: CSVAGTGHYEQYF.

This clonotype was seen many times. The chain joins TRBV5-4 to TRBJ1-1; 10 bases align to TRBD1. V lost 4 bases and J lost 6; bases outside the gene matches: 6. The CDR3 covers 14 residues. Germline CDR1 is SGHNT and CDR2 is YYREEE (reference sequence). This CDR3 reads CASSRDRGKSEAFF. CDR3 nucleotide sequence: TGTGCCAGCAGCCGGGACAGGGGTAAATCTGAAGCTTTCTTT. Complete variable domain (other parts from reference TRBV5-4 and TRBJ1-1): ETGVTQSPTHLIKTRGQQVTLRCSSQSGHNTVSWYQQALGQGPQFIFQYYREEENGRGNFPPRFSGLQFPNYSSELNVNALELDDSALYLCASSRDRGKSEAFFGQGTRLTVV.

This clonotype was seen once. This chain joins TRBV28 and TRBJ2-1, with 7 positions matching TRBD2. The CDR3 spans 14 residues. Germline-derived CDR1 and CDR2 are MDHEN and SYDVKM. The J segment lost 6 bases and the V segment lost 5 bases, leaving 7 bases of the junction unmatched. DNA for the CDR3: TGTGCCAGCAGTCCCAGGACTAGTGGCAATGAGCAGTTCTTC. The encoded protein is CASSPRTSGNEQFF.

The CDR3 here is CASSRQGGETQYF. The CDR3, as DNA: TGTGCCAGCAGCAGACAGGGCGGAGAGACCCAGTACTTC. The rearrangement uses TRBV7-2 and TRBJ2-5; 7 positions agree with TRBD1. The CDR3 has 13 residues. Looked up from germline, CDR1 is SGHTA and CDR2 is FQGNSA. Trimming took 5 bases from V and 4 from J; bases not matched to a gene: 4.

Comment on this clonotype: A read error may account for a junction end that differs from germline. CDR3 residues: CASSQDGKNIQYF. CDR3 bases: TGTGCCAGCAGCCAAGACGGGAAAAACATTCAGTACTTC. The chain recombines TRBV4-1 with TRBJ2-4; unclear D gene. The CDR3 has 13 residues. Per germline, CDR1 MGHRA and CDR2 YSYEKL.

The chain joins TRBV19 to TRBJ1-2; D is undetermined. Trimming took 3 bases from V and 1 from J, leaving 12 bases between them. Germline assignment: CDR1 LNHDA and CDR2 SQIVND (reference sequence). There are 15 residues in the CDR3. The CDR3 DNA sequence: TGTGCCAGTAGTATCCTTCCACCCAGTAACTATGGCTACACCTTC. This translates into CASSILPPSNYGYTF.

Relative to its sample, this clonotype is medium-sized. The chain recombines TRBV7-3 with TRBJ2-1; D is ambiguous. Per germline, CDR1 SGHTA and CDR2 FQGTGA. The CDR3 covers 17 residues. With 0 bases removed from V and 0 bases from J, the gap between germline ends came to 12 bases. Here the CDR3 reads CASSLTGLGYSYNEQFF. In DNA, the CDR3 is TGTGCCAGCAGCTTAACGGGTCTGGGGTACTCCTACAATGAGCAGTTCTTC.

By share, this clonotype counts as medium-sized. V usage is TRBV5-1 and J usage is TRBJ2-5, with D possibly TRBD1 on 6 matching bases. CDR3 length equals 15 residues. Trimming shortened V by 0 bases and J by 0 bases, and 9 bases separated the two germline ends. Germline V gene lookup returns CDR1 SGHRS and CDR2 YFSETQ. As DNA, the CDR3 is TGCGCCAGCAGCTTGGGAGGACAGCACCAAGAGACCCAGTACTTC. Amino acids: CASSLGGQHQETQYF.

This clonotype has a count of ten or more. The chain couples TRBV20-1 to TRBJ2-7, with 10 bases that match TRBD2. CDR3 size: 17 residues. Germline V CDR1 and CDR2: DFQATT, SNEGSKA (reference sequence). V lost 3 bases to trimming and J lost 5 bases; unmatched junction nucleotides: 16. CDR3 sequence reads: CSASRMVRAGGPDEQYF. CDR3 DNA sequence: TGCAGTGCTAGTAGGATGGTTCGAGCGGGAGGGCCGGACGAGCAGTACTTC.

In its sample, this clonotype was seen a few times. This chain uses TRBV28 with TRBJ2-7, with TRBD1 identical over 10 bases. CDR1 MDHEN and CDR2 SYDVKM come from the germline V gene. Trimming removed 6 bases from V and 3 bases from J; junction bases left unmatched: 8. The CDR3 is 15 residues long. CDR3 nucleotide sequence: TGTGCCAGCAGGCCCACCGGGACAGGGGACTACGAGCAGTACTTC. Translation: CASRPTGTGDYEQYF.

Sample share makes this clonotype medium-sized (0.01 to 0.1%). DNA for the CDR3: TGTGCCAGCAGCCAAGGCGAAAGGACTGAAGCTTTCTTT. It yields the protein CASSQGERTEAFF. The chain links TRBV3-1 to TRBJ1-1; no reliable D call. Trimming removed 1 base at V and 5 bases at J, with 8 bases between. Germline lookup yields CDR1 LGHDT and CDR2 YNNKEL (reference sequence). The CDR3 loop spans 13 amino acids.

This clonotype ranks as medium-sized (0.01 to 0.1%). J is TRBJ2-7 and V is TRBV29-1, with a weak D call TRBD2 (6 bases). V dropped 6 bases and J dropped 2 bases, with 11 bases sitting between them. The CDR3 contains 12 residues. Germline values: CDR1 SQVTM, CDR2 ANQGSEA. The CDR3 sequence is CSVSGRAYEQYF. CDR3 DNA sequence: TGCAGCGTGTCCGGGAGAGCCTACGAGCAGTACTTC.

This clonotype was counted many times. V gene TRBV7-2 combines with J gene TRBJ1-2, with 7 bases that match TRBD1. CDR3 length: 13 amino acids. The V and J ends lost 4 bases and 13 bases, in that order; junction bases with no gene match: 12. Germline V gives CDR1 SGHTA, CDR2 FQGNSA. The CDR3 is CASSSRQGWSCTF. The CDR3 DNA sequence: TGTGCCAGCAGCTCCCGACAGGGATGGAGCTGCACCTTC.

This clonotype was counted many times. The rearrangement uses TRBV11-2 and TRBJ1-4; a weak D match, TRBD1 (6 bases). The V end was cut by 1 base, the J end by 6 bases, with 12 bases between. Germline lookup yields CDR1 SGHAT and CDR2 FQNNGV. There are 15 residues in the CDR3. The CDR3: CASSLAGARDEKLFF. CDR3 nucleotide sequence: TGTGCCAGCAGCTTAGCAGGGGCCAGGGATGAAAAACTGTTTTTT.

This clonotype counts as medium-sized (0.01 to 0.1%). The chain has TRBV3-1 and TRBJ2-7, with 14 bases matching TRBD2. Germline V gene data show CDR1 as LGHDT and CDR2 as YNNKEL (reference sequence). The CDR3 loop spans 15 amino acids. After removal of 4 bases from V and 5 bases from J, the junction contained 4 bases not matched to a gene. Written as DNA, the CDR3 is TGTGCCAGCAGCCTCGGGACTAGCGGGGGTGACGAGCAGTACTTC. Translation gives CASSLGTSGGDEQYF.

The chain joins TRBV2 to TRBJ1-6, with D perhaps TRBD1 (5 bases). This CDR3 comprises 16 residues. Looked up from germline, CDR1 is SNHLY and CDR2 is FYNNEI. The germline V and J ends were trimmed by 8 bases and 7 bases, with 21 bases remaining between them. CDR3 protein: CASGAYGREENSPLHF. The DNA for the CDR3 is TGTGCCAGCGGAGCCTATGGCAGGGAGGAAAATTCACCCCTCCACTTT.

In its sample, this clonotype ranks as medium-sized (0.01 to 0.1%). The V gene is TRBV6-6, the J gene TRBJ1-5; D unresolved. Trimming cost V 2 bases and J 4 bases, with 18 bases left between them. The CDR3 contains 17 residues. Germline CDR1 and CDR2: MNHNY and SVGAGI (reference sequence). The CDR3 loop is CASSYPPVWAGNQPQHF. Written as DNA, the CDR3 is TGTGCCAGCAGTTACCCCCCGGTATGGGCCGGGAATCAGCCCCAGCATTTT.

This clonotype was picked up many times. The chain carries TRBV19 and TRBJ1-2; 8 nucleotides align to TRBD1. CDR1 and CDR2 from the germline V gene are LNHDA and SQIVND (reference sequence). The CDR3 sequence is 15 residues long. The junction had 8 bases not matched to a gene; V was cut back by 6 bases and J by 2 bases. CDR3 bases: TGTGCCAGTAGACCTCCCAGGGGGCTGAACTATGGCTACACCTTC. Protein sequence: CASRPPRGLNYGYTF.

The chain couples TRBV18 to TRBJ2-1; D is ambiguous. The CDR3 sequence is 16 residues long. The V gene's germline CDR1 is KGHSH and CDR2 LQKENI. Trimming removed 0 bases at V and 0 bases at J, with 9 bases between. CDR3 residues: CASSPPGHDSYNEQFF. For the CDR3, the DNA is TGTGCCAGCTCACCACCGGGCCACGACTCCTACAATGAGCAGTTCTTC.

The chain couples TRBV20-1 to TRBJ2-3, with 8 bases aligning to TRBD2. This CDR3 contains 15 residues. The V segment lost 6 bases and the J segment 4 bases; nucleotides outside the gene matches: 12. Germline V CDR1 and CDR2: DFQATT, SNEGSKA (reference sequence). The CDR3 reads CSATSSSGSSDTQYF. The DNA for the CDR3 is TGCAGTGCCACATCCAGCAGCGGGAGCTCAGATACGCAGTATTTT.

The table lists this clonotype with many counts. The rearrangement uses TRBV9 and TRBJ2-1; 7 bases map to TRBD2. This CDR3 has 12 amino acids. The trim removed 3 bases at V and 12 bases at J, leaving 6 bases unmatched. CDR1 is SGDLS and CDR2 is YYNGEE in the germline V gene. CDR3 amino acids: CASSGSGIGQFF. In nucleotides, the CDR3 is TGTGCCAGCAGCGGGAGCGGGATAGGGCAGTTCTTC.

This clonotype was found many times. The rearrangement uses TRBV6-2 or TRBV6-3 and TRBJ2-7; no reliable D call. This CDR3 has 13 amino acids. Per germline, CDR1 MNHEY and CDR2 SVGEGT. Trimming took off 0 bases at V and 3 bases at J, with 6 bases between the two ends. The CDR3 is CASSYSTIYEQYF. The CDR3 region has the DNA TGTGCCAGCAGTTACTCGACCATCTACGAGCAGTACTTC.